What follows are 31 T cell receptor beta chains derived from one specimen sequenced in a study of shared clonotypes between healthy human individuals. Assay used: immunoSEQ multiplex PCR; TCRdb lists only in-frame clones, some missing. The data contain about 1.1 million clones, 75% to 85% of them seen just once; the ten biggest clones take up around 0.61%. The specimen sequenced was memory CD4+ T cells from PBMCs. Subset meaning: CD45RA-negative fraction. All receptors come from a man between 18 and 35 years old in good health. Some clones in this sample may be carry-over from other donors' samples.

This chain uses TRBV29-1 with TRBJ2-5; D is unresolved. CDR1 is SQVTM, CDR2 ANQGSEA, per germline. With 4 bases removed from V and 0 bases from J, the gap between germline ends came to 15 bases. The CDR3 is 15 residues long. The CDR3 sequence: CSVVGNKNYQETQYF. The CDR3 DNA reads TGCAGCGTTGTAGGGAATAAAAATTACCAAGAGACCCAGTACTTC.

With respect to this clone: The identical CDR3 is also encoded by other nucleotide sequences in the sample. The chain combines TRBV6-5 with TRBJ1-5, with D uncertain. With 2 bases removed from V and 7 bases from J, the gap between germline ends came to 9 bases. Germline V gene lookup returns CDR1 MNHEY and CDR2 SVGAGI. The CDR3 has 13 residues. CDR3 sequence (DNA): TGTGCCAGCAGTTACCTGGGAGGCCAGCCCCAGCATTTT. Its translation is CASSYLGGQPQHF.

Regarding this clone: At one of its ends the junction is not consistent with the germline gene, which may arise from a read error. J is TRBJ2-7 and V is TRBV7-9, with D possibly being TRBD1 (6 bases). The V gene's germline CDR1 is SEHNR and CDR2 FQNEAQ (reference sequence). CDR3 size: 14 residues. CDR3: CASSLGPTQGPTHF. DNA of the CDR3: TGTGCCAGCAGCTTAGGCCCAACACAGGGACCTACCCACTTC.

The gene calls are TRBV9 and TRBJ1-1; the match to TRBD1 covers 7 bases. Germline V lookup: CDR1 SGDLS, CDR2 YYNGEE. With 3 bases clipped from V and 1 base from J, the junction kept 9 bases outside the gene matches. This CDR3 contains 16 residues. CDR3: CASSASTGHQNTEAFF. CDR3 nucleotide sequence: TGTGCCAGCAGCGCCTCGACAGGGCATCAGAACACTGAAGCTTTCTTT.

To note about this clone: Since a far larger clone is one base different, this is likely a read error. The gene calls are TRBV29-1 and TRBJ1-1; D remains unclear. CDR3 length: 13 residues. V dropped 0 bases and J dropped 1 base, with 6 bases sitting between them. The germline V gene has CDR1 SQVTM and CDR2 ANQGSEA. The CDR3 DNA is TGCAGCGTTGAAGATCAGGCGAACACTGAAGCTTTCTTT. Residues: CSVEDQANTEAFF.

The table lists this clone with a few counts. The chain links TRBV10-3 to TRBJ2-2, with unresolved D. V was trimmed by 6 bases and J by 2 bases, leaving 13 bases between them. Germline CDR1 is ENHRY and CDR2 is SYGVKD. This CDR3 comprises 15 residues. CDR3 sequence (DNA): TGTGCCATCAGGTCGCTTGGCGCTAACACCGGGGAGCTGTTTTTT. It translates to CAIRSLGANTGELFF.

The rearrangement links TRBV5-1 to TRBJ1-1; 8 bases map to TRBD1. Germline CDR1 and CDR2: SGHRS and YFSETQ. The CDR3 consists of 15 residues. The J segment lost 7 bases and the V segment lost 4 bases, leaving 12 bases of the junction unmatched. CDR3 sequence: CASSDARTGQGEAFF. CDR3 bases: TGCGCCAGCAGCGACGCCCGGACAGGGCAGGGTGAAGCTTTCTTT.

Details on this clone: At the DNA level, this CDR3 is encoded by other sequences in the same sample as well. The chain links TRBV6-6 to TRBJ2-3; D tentatively reads TRBD1 or TRBD2 (5 bases each). V lost 6 bases and J lost 1, with 11 bases in between. This CDR3 contains 14 residues. CDR1 MNHNY and CDR2 SVGAGI come from the germline V gene (reference sequence). The DNA of the CDR3 is TGTGCCAGCAGGCTTCAGGGAGGCACAGATACGCAGTATTTT. Translated: CASRLQGGTDTQYF.

The rearrangement joins TRBV2 to TRBJ2-5, with D perhaps given as TRBD1 or TRBD2 (6 bases each). In germline, CDR1 is SNHLY, CDR2 FYNNEI. The CDR3 is 14 amino acids. V shed 6 bases and J shed 5 bases, with 16 bases lying between them. Written as DNA, the CDR3 is TGTGCCAGCAGACACAGGGAGGTCGGGGAGACCCAGTACTTC. It translates to CASRHREVGETQYF.

The chain joins TRBV5-5 to TRBJ1-2, with D tentatively TRBD1 (5 bases). V gave up 4 bases and J gave up 2 bases, with 15 bases separating them. The CDR3 runs to 15 residues. The germline V gene has CDR1 SGHKS and CDR2 YYEKEE (reference sequence). CDR3: CASSAVGTSNYGYTF. In DNA, the CDR3 is TGTGCCAGCAGCGCCGTCGGGACGTCGAACTATGGCTACACCTTC.

J is TRBJ1-2 and V is TRBV5-1; no clear D gene. The CDR3 runs 15 residues. The V gene lost 0 bases and the J gene lost 7 bases, with 16 bases spanning the gap. Germline V gene sequence: CDR1 SGHRS, CDR2 YFSETQ. CDR3 sequence: CASSLASSKPSGYTF. CDR3 nucleotides: TGCGCCAGCAGCTTGGCCTCCTCAAAGCCTAGTGGCTACACCTTC.

This clone has just one count. The rearrangement uses TRBV9 and TRBJ2-7, with D maybe TRBD1 (6 bases). The germline V gene has CDR1 SGDLS and CDR2 YYNGEE. V was trimmed by 0 bases and J by 2 bases, leaving 15 bases between them. The CDR3 consists of 16 residues. The CDR3 coding sequence is TGTGCCAGCAGCGTAGACGGGACAACACAGACCTACGAGCAGTACTTC. It is translated as CASSVDGTTQTYEQYF. Supplemented by reference TRBV9 and TRBJ2-7, the full variable domain reads DSGVTQTPKHLITATGQRVTLRCSPRSGDLSVYWYQQSLDQGLQFLIQYYNGEERAKGNILERFSAQQFPDLHSELNLSSLELGDSALYFCASSVDGTTQTYEQYFGPGTRLTVT.

The chain carries TRBV5-1 and TRBJ2-2; 10 nucleotides line up with TRBD2. Trimming cost V 2 bases and J 5 bases; bases outside gene matches: 3. Germline-derived CDR1 and CDR2 are SGHRS and YFSETQ. This CDR3 has 15 residues. CDR3 DNA: TGCGCCAGCAGCTTCGGACTAGCGGAAACCGGGGAGCTGTTTTTT. Its translation: CASSFGLAETGELFF.

Concerning this clone itself: Given a far larger clone just one base away, this is likely a sequencing read error. This sample also contains other DNA sequences that code for the same CDR3. The chain is built from TRBV28 and TRBJ1-5; a weak D match, TRBD1 (5 bases). The length of the CDR3 is 15 residues. CDR1 is MDHEN and CDR2 is SYDVKM in the germline V gene. Trimming pared 5 bases from V and 5 bases from J, leaving 16 bases between. The CDR3 coding sequence is TGTGCCAGCAGTCTAGGCGGCGTGGGGGATCAGCCCCAGCATTTT. Translation: CASSLGGVGDQPQHF.

The count of this clone is one. The DNA of the CDR3 is TGCAGCGTTGCACCTGGACAGGGTCCAGAAGATACGCAGTATTTT. Residues: CSVAPGQGPEDTQYF. J is TRBJ2-3 and V is TRBV29-1, with TRBD1 matching over 8 bases. Germline CDR1 SQVTM, CDR2 ANQGSEA. The J segment lost 5 bases and the V segment lost 4 bases, leaving 11 bases of the junction unmatched. The CDR3 runs to 15 residues.

This sequence joins TRBV29-1 and TRBJ1-3, with a possible D match to TRBD1 (6 bases). The CDR3 is 14 amino acids. Germline CDR1 SQVTM, CDR2 ANQGSEA. With 4 bases removed from V and 4 bases from J, the gap between germline ends came to 14 bases. CDR3 bases: TGCAGCGTTGCCGGACAGCCAGCAGGAAACACCATATATTTT. Its protein product is CSVAGQPAGNTIYF. The whole variable domain, filled in from reference TRBV29-1 and TRBJ1-3, reads SAVISQKPSRDICQRGTSLTIQCQVDSQVTMMFWYRQQPGQSLTLIATANQGSEATYESGFVIDKFPISRPNLTFSTLTVSNMSPEDSSIYLCSVAGQPAGNTIYFGEGSWLTVV.

The rearrangement joins TRBV28 to TRBJ1-2, with D possibly being TRBD1 (5 bases). The CDR3 loop spans 14 amino acids. In germline, CDR1 is MDHEN, CDR2 SYDVKM. V was trimmed by 3 bases and J by 2 bases, leaving 10 bases between them. Here the CDR3 DNA reads TGTGCCAGCAGTTTGTGGGACGGAAACTATGGCTACACCTTC. Amino acid sequence: CASSLWDGNYGYTF.

The V call is TRBV10-1, the J call TRBJ2-7; D is uncertain. The CDR3 sequence is 14 residues long. Trimming shortened V by 2 bases and J by 5 bases, and 13 bases separated the two germline ends. Germline CDR1 reads WNHNN; CDR2 reads SYGVQD (reference sequence). CDR3 sequence: CASSETLLQNEQYF. Written as DNA, the CDR3 is TGCGCCAGCAGTGAGACCCTGCTACAAAACGAGCAGTACTTC.

The chain employs TRBV20-1 and TRBJ1-2; D remains ambiguous. V was cut by 6 bases and J by 9 bases, with 11 bases left in between. This CDR3 has 10 residues. CDR1 is DFQATT, CDR2 SNEGSKA, per germline (reference sequence). CDR3 nucleotide sequence: TGCAGTGCAAAGACCCAGAGCTACACCTTC. Translation gives CSAKTQSYTF.

V is TRBV28 and J is TRBJ1-2, with D possibly matching TRBD1 (5 bases). The germline gives CDR1 MDHEN, CDR2 SYDVKM. The CDR3 covers 14 residues. Trimming left V 5 bases short and J 4 bases short, with 14 bases between. The CDR3 DNA follows: TGTGCCAGCAGTACCACCCGACAGCTCTATGGCTACACCTTC. Residues: CASSTTRQLYGYTF.

Concerning this clone: Other nucleotide sequences from this sample produce the same CDR3. The chain joins TRBV5-6 to TRBJ2-6, with TRBD2 as a possible D gene (5 bases). The CDR3 runs 16 residues. CDR1 and CDR2 (germline): SGHDT, YYEEEE. V lost 2 bases and J 0 bases, leaving 9 bases between the germline ends. CDR3 DNA sequence: TGTGCCAGCAGCTTTGGACTTTCCTCTGGGGCCAACGTCCTGACTTTC. Protein: CASSFGLSSGANVLTF.

The rearrangement joins TRBV2 to TRBJ1-1; 10 bases are a match to TRBD1. CDR3 size: 13 residues. CDR1 is SNHLY, CDR2 FYNNEI, per germline. V lost 6 bases and J lost 5; bases outside the gene matches: 3. The CDR3 bases are TGTGCCAGCAGGTCGGACAGGGGGACTGAAGCTTTCTTT. Translation: CASRSDRGTEAFF.

J is TRBJ2-1 and V is TRBV4-1; 9 nucleotides agree with TRBD2. CDR3 length: 17 residues. Per the germline V gene, CDR1 is MGHRA and CDR2 is YSYEKL. With V trimmed by 0 bases and J by 8 bases, 11 bases remained unmatched. This CDR3 reads CASSQDYGASGMYEQFF. CDR3 nucleotide sequence: TGCGCCAGCAGCCAAGACTATGGGGCTAGCGGGATGTATGAGCAGTTCTTC.

V usage is TRBV2 and J usage is TRBJ2-1, with 9 bases matching TRBD1. The CDR3 contains 15 residues. Trimming removed 6 bases from V and 4 bases from J; junction bases left unmatched: 7. Germline CDR1 SNHLY, CDR2 FYNNEI. The CDR3 reads CASRETGGPYNEQFF. The CDR3 DNA reads as TGTGCCAGCAGGGAGACAGGGGGACCTTACAATGAGCAGTTCTTC.

V usage is TRBV7-9 and J usage is TRBJ1-1; the D is unclear. The CDR3 is made up of 11 amino acids. From germline, CDR1 is SEHNR and CDR2 FQNEAQ (reference sequence). Trimming pared 3 bases from V and 8 bases from J, leaving 7 bases between. CDR3 residues: CASSLQVEAFF. The CDR3 bases are TGTGCCAGCAGCTTGCAGGTCGAAGCTTTCTTT.

This sequence joins TRBV28 and TRBJ1-1; no clear D gene. Looked up from germline, CDR1 is MDHEN and CDR2 is SYDVKM. The ends were cut back, 4 bases at V and 2 bases at J, with 17 bases in the middle. The CDR3 has 16 residues. The CDR3 DNA reads as TGTGCCAGCAGTTCGCCGACCTCCCCAGCCAACACTGAAGCTTTCTTT. Translation: CASSSPTSPANTEAFF. Combining the CDR3 with reference TRBV28 and TRBJ1-1 gives the whole variable domain DVKVTQSSRYLVKRTGEKVFLECVQDMDHENMFWYRQDPGLGLRLIYFSYDVKMKEKGDIPEGYSVSREKKERFSLILESASTNQTSMYLCASSSPTSPANTEAFFGQGTRLTVV.

The gene calls are TRBV4-1 and TRBJ2-5; TRBD2 aligns across 11 bases. V lost 0 bases to trimming and J lost 4 bases; unmatched junction nucleotides: 4. Germline values: CDR1 MGHRA, CDR2 YSYEKL. The CDR3 consists of 16 residues. This CDR3 is CASSQDSGRAGETQYF. CDR3 nucleotides: TGCGCCAGCAGCCAAGATAGCGGGAGGGCCGGAGAGACCCAGTACTTC.

In regard to this clone: Other DNA sequences from this sample encode an identical CDR3 as well. This chain joins TRBV11-1 and TRBJ2-7; 11 positions match TRBD2. This CDR3 region has 17 residues. Trimming cost V 1 base and J 1 base; bases outside gene matches: 6. Germline V gives CDR1 SGHAT, CDR2 FQDESV (reference sequence). In DNA form, the CDR3 reads TGTGCCAGCAGCTTAGAGGGATGGACTAGCGGGTCCTACGAGCAGTACTTC. Translated: CASSLEGWTSGSYEQYF.

This sequence joins TRBV2 and TRBJ2-1; weak D call: TRBD2 (5 bases). Germline CDR1 is SNHLY and CDR2 is FYNNEI. Trimming pared 11 bases from V and 8 bases from J, leaving 13 bases between. The CDR3 has 11 amino acids. CDR3 sequence reads: CAQRSAHEQFF. The DNA of the CDR3 is TGTGCCCAGCGGAGTGCCCATGAGCAGTTCTTC. Full variable domain (rest looked up from reference TRBV2 and TRBJ2-1): EPEVTQTPSHQVTQMGQEVILRCVPISNHLYFYWYRQILGQKVEFLVSFYNNEISEKSEIFDDQFSVERPDGSNFTLKIRSTKLEDSAMYFCAQRSAHEQFFGPGTRLTVL.

The chain employs TRBV27 and TRBJ2-1; 7 nucleotides align to TRBD2. CDR1 is MNHEY and CDR2 is SMNVEV in the germline V gene (reference sequence). Trimming removed 3 bases from V and 5 bases from J; junction bases left unmatched: 13. This CDR3 is 17 amino acids long. CDR3 region: CASSFGGGSRRHNEQFF. The CDR3 DNA sequence: TGTGCCAGCAGTTTCGGTGGCGGGAGTAGGAGGCACAATGAGCAGTTCTTC.

The gene calls are TRBV15 and TRBJ1-4; D uncertain. The CDR3 is 15 amino acids. Germline CDR1 reads LNHNV; CDR2 reads YYDKDF (reference sequence). Deletions cut 5 bases from V and 3 bases from J, with 13 bases between. Here the CDR3 DNA reads TGTGCCACCAGCCCAGGCCGACCGGCTAATGAAAAACTGTTTTTT. It encodes CATSPGRPANEKLFF.